This record concerns one T cell receptor beta chain sequence. Its antigen is not identified. Generated by immunoSEQ multiplex PCR, the TCRdb table keeps only in-frame clones and is missing some. Of 250,000 to 350,000 clones listed, over 75% are singletons. The CDR3 loop spans 16 amino acids. The V segment lost 2 bases and the J segment 6 bases; nucleotides outside the gene matches: 8. CDR1 is SGDLS, CDR2 YYNGEE, per germline. This specimen comes from a study of cytomegalovirus exposure and HLA in healthy donors. Study results and limitations: The authors listed roughly 150 TCR beta chains as cytomegalovirus-associated.

The chain couples TRBV9 to TRBJ2-2; 9 positions agree with TRBD2. This sequence originates from a young man in good health and CMV-seronegative. Sequenced sample: PBMCs. CDR3 region: CASSVHSGGISGELFF. The CDR3 bases are TGTGCCAGCAGCGTCCATAGCGGGGGTATCTCCGGGGAGCTGTTTTTT.